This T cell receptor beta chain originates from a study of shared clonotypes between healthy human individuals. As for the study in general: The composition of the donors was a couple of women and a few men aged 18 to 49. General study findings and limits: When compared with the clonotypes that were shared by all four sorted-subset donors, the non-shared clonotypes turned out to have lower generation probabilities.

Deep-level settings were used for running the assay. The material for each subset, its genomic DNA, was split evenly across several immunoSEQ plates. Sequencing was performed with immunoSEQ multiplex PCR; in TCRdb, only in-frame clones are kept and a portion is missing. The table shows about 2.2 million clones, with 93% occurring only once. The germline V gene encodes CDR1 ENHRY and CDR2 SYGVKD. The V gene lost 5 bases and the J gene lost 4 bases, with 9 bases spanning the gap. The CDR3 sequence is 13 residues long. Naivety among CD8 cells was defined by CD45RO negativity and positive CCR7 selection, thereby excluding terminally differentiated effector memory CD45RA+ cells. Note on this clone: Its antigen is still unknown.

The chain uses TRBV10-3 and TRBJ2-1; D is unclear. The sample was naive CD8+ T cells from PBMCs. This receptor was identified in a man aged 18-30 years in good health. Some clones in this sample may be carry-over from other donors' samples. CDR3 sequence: CAISSPEYNEQFF. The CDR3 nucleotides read TGTGCCATCAGTTCACCAGAATACAATGAGCAGTTCTTC.